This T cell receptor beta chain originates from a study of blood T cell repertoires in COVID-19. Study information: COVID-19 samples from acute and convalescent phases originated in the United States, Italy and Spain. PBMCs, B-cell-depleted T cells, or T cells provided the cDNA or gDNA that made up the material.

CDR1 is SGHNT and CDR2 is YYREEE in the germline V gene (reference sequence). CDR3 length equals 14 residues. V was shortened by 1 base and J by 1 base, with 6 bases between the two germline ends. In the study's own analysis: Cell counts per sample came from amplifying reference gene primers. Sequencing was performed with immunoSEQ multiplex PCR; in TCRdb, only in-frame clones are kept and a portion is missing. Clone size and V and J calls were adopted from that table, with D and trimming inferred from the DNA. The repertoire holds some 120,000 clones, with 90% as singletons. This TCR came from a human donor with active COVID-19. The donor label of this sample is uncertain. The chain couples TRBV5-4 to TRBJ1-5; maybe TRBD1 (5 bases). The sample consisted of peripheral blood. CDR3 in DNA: TGTGCCAGCAGCTTGACAGGAAGCAATCAGCCCCAGCATTTT. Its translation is CASSLTGSNQPQHF.